This T cell receptor (beta chain) was recovered during a study of early T cells in non-severe SARS-CoV-2 infection. Overall study context: Bulk RNA from unsorted whole blood was sequenced; chains were unpaired. General study results and limits: VDJdb-based annotation leaned toward anti-spike CD8 responses and missed private and CD4 specificities.

CDR3 length: 14 amino acids. V dropped 5 bases and J dropped 0 bases, with 7 bases sitting between them. Attached unique molecular identifiers marked individual cDNA molecules. TCRdb reprocessed the 5' RACE reads via MiXCR and lists one record per CDR3 protein. The sample shows some 62,000 distinct CDR3 sequences, more than 9% of them seen only once. This clonotype was seen ten or more times. Its antigen is still unknown. This chain connects TRBV12-3 or TRBV12-4 to TRBJ1-4; possibly TRBD1 for D (5 bases). This TCR was recovered from an adult who was a healthcare worker with PCR-confirmed SARS-CoV-2 infection or an uninfected control (not recorded which). Sequencing was performed on whole blood. The CDR3 sequence is CASSRDPTNEKLFF. The CDR3 DNA reads TGTGCCAGCAGTCGGGACCCAACTAATGAAAAACTGTTTTTT.